This passage covers 9 T cell receptor beta chains from one sample sequenced in a study of response to subunit inactivated influenza vaccine. TCRdb independently ran MiXCR on the RT-PCR reads; one entry per CDR3 protein. The sample consists of 450,000 to 600,000 distinct CDR3 sequences, around 7.9% of them appearing once. This sample comprised PBMCs from blood, obtained around 25 months after vaccination. These receptors all come from a man aged 50 to 69 who received an inactivated influenza vaccine.

This clonotype was counted at least ten times. V usage is TRBV12-3 or TRBV12-4 and J usage is TRBJ1-5; 9 bases map to TRBD1. This CDR3 is 14 amino acids long. V gave up 7 bases and J gave up 9 bases; unmatched junction bases: 10. CDR3 sequence (DNA): TGTGCCAGCACCTTACAGGGGGCGCCTGGGCCCCAGCATTTT. Amino acid sequence: CASTLQGAPGPQHF.

This clonotype was detected ten times or more. The chain combines TRBV2 with TRBJ2-1; D may match TRBD1 or TRBD2 (5 bases each). The CDR3 is made up of 12 amino acids. CDR1 and CDR2 from the germline V gene are SNHLY and FYNNEI. Trimming stripped 2 bases from V and 9 bases from J, with 8 bases between. Here the CDR3 reads CASSESGGEQFF. The CDR3 DNA is TGTGCCAGCAGTGAATCTGGGGGTGAGCAGTTCTTC. Drawing the rest from reference TRBV2 and TRBJ2-1, the complete variable domain is EPEVTQTPSHQVTQMGQEVILRCVPISNHLYFYWYRQILGQKVEFLVSFYNNEISEKSEIFDDQFSVERPDGSNFTLKIRSTKLEDSAMYFCASSESGGEQFFGPGTRLTVL.

Many counts were recorded for this clonotype. The V gene is TRBV5-1, the J gene TRBJ1-2, with a tentative D call TRBD1 (6 bases). The V gene lost 0 bases and the J gene lost 2 bases, with 11 bases spanning the gap. The germline gives CDR1 SGHRS, CDR2 YFSETQ. This CDR3 is built from 15 residues. The CDR3 bases are TGCGCCAGCAGCTTGGGGTACAGGGAAAACTATGGCTACACCTTC. It codes for CASSLGYRENYGYTF.

This clonotype was counted a few times. This chain joins TRBV21-1 and TRBJ2-3; the D call of TRBD2 is as the table states it, not checked on the DNA. TRBV21-1 represents a pseudogene. This CDR3 comprises 16 residues. The CDR3 bases are TGTGCCAGCAGCAAATTAAAGAGCGGGAGGCCCAATACGCAGTATTTT. As protein: CASSKLKSGRPNTQYF.

As regards this clonotype: A read error may produce the germline difference seen at one junction end. This chain connects TRBV20-1 to TRBJ2-7; 7 bases match TRBD2. The CDR3 runs 12 residues. The germline V gene has CDR1 DFQATT and CDR2 SNEGSKA (reference sequence). The CDR3 is CRLLGRDYEQSF. In DNA, the CDR3 is TGCAGGCTCCTAGGCAGGGACTACGAGCAGTCCTTC.

This clonotype has ten or more counts. An end of the junction does not agree with germline; a read error may underlie this. The rearrangement joins TRBV5-1 to TRBJ2-2, with D maybe TRBD2 (7 bases). The CDR3 consists of 13 residues. CDR1 SGHRS and CDR2 YFSETQ come from the germline V gene. The CDR3 DNA reads as TGTGCCAGCAGCTTAGGGGGGGCCGGGGAGCTGTTTTTT. Its protein is CASSLGGAGELFF.

This clonotype was observed a handful of times. Mismatch with germline at one junction end may stem from a read error. The chain joins TRBV6-5 to TRBJ2-5, with TRBD1 identical over 8 bases. The CDR3 has 11 amino acids. Looked up from germline, CDR1 is MNHEY and CDR2 is SVGAGI. The CDR3 DNA reads TGTGCCAGCAGTTACGGACAGGGTACGGTCTTC. Translating gives CASSYGQGTVF.

This chain joins TRBV18 and TRBJ2-3; the D is unclear. This CDR3 comprises 12 residues. V shed 2 bases and J shed 9 bases, with 9 bases lying between them. The germline V gene encodes CDR1 KGHSH and CDR2 LQKENI. This chain's CDR3 is CASSPFGETQYF. The CDR3 bases are TGTGCCAGCTCACCATTCGGCGAGACGCAGTATTTT.

V usage is TRBV12-3 or TRBV12-4 and J usage is TRBJ2-2; D perhaps matches TRBD1 (6 bases). CDR3 length: 14 amino acids. V lost 6 bases and J lost 7, with 15 bases in between. The chain's CDR3 is CASRTPGVGGELFF. The CDR3 nucleotides are TGTGCCAGCAGGACACCAGGGGTCGGCGGGGAGCTGTTTTTT.